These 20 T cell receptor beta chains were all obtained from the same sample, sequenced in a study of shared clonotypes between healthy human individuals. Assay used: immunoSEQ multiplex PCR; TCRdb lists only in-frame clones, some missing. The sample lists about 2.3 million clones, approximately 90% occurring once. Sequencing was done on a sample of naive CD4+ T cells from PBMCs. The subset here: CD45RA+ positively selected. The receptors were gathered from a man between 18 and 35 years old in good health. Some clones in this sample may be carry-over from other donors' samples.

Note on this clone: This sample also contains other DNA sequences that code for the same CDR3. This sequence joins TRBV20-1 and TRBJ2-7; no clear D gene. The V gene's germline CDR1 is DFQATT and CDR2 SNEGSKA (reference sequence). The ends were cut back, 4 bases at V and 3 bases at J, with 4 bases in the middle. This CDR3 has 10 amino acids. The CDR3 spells CSATNYEQYF. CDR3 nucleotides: TGCAGTGCTACTAACTACGAGCAGTACTTC.

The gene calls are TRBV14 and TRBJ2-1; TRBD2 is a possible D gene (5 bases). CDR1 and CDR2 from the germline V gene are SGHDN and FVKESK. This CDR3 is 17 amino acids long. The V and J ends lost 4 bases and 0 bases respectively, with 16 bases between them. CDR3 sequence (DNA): TGTGCCAGCAGCCGACGGACTGCTGCTAGCTCCTACAATGAGCAGTTCTTC. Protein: CASSRRTAASSYNEQFF.

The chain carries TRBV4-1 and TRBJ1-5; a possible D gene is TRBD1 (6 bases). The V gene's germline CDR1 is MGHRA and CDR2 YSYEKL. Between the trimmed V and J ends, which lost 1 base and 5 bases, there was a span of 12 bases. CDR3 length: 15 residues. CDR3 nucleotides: TGCGCCAGCAGCCAAGTGCGAGGGGGTGATCAGCCCCAGCATTTT. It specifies CASSQVRGGDQPQHF.

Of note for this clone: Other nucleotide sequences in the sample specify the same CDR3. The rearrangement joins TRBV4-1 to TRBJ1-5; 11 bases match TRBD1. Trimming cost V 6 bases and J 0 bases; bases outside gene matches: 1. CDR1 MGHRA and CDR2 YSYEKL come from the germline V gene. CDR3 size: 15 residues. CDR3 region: CASRGTGGSNQPQHF. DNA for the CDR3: TGCGCCAGCAGGGGGACAGGGGGTAGCAATCAGCCCCAGCATTTT.

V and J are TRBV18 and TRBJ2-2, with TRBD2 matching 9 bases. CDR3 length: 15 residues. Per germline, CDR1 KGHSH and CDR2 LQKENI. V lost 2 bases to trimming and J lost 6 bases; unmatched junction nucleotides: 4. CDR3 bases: TGTGCCAGCTCACCAATAGCGGGAGAGGCCGGGGAGCTGTTTTTT. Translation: CASSPIAGEAGELFF.

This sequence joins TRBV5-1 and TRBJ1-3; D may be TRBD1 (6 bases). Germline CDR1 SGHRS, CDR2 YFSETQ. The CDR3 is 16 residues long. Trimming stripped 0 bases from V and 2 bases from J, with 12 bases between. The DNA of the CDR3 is TGCGCCAGCAGCTTGGGGGGGGCGCGAGCTGGAAACACCATATATTTT. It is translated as CASSLGGARAGNTIYF.

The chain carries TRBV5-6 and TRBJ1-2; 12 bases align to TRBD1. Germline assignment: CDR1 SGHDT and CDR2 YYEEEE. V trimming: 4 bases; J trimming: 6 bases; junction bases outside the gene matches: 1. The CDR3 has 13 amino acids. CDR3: CASSRDRGHGYTF. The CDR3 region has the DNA TGTGCCAGCAGCCGGGACAGGGGGCATGGCTACACCTTC.

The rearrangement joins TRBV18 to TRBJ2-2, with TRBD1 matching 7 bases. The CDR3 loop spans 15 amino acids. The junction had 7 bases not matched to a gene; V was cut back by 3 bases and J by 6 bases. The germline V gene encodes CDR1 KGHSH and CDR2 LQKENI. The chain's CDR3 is CASSPGQIVAGELFF. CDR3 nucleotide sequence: TGTGCCAGCTCACCGGGACAGATCGTAGCCGGGGAGCTGTTTTTT.

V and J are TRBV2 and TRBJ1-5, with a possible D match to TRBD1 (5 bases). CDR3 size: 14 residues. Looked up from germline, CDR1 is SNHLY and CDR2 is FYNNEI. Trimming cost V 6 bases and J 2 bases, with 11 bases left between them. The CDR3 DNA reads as TGTGCCAGCAGGGACCAAGGGGGCAATCAGCCCCAGCATTTT. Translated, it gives CASRDQGGNQPQHF.

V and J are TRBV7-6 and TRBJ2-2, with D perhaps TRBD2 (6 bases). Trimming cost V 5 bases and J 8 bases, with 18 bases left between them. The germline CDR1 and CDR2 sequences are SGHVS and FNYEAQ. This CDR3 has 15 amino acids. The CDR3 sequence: CASSTLKGGKGELFF. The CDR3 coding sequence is TGTGCCAGCAGCACCCTCAAAGGCGGGAAAGGGGAGCTGTTTTTT.

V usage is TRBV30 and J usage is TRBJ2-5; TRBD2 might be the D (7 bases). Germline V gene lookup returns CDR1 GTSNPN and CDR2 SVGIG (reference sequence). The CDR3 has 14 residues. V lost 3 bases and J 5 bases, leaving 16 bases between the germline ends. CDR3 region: CAWRQEGGYETQYF. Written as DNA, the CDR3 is TGTGCCTGGAGGCAAGAGGGGGGGTACGAGACCCAGTACTTC.

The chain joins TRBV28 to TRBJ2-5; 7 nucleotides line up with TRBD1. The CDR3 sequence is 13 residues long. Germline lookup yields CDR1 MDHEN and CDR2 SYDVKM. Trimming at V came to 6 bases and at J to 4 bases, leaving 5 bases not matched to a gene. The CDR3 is CASRSTGVETQYF. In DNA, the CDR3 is TGTGCCAGCAGGTCCACAGGGGTAGAGACCCAGTACTTC.

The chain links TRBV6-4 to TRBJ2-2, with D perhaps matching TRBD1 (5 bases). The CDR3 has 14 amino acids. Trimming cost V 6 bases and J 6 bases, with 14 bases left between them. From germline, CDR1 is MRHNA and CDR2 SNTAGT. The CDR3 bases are TGTGCCAGCAGCACCACGACAGTTGCCGGGGAGCTGTTTTTT. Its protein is CASSTTTVAGELFF.

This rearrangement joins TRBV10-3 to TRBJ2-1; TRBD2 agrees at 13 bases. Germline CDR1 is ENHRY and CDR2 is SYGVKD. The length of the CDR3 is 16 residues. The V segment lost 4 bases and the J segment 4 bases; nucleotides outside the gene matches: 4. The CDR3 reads CAISGRTSGSYNEQFF. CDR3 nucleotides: TGTGCCATCAGTGGAAGGACTAGCGGGAGTTACAATGAGCAGTTCTTC.

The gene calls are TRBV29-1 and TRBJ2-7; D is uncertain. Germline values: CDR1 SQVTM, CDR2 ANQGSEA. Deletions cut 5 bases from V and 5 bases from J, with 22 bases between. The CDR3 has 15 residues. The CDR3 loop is CSVSHISGYPNEQYF. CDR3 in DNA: TGCAGCGTTTCCCATATTTCCGGGTACCCGAACGAGCAGTACTTC.

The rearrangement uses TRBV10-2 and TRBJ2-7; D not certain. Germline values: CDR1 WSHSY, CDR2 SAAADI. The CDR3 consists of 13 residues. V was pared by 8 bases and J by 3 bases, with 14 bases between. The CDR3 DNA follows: TGCGCCAGCGGAGTACCGCACGGCTACGAGCAGTACTTC. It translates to CASGVPHGYEQYF.

The CDR3 protein is CASSRAIGLFLDNEQFF. In DNA form, the CDR3 reads TGTGCCAGCAGTCGAGCGATTGGTTTGTTCCTGGACAATGAGCAGTTCTTC. The chain combines TRBV27 with TRBJ2-1; D is unclear. The CDR3 covers 17 residues. Trimming removed 5 bases from V and 5 bases from J, with 22 bases in between. CDR1 and CDR2 (germline): MNHEY, SMNVEV (reference sequence).

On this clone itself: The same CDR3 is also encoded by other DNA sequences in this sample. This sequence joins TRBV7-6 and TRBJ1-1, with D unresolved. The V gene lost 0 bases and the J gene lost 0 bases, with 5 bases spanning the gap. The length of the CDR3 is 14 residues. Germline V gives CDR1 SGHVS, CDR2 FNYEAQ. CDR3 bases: TGTGCCAGCAGCTTAGCGGGAGTGAACACTGAAGCTTTCTTT. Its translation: CASSLAGVNTEAFF.

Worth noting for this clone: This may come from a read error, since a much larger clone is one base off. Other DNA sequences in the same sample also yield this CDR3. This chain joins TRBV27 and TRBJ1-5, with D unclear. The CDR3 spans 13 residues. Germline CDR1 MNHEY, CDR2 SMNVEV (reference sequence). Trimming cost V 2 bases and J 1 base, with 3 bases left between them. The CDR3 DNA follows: TGTGCCAGCAGTTTAGACAGCAATCAGCCCCAGCATTTT. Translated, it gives CASSLDSNQPQHF.

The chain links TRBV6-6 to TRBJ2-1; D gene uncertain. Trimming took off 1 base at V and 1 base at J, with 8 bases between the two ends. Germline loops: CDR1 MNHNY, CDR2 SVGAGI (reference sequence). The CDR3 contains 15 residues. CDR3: CASSYLGGSYNEQFF. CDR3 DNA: TGTGCCAGCAGTTACTTGGGTGGTTCCTACAATGAGCAGTTCTTC.